Each of the 2 T cell receptor beta chains below was sequenced from the same sample in a study of CD8 T cells in ankylosing spondylitis. TCRdb reprocessed the 5' RACE reads via MiXCR and lists one record per CDR3 protein. The sample yields just under 350,000 distinct CDR3 sequences, roughly 15% seen once. The material sequenced was blood, either unsorted or a sorted T cell fraction (not recorded which). Receptor source: a male donor with ankylosing spondylitis or in good health (not recorded which).

The V and J genes are TRBV20-1 and TRBJ2-1; 8 nucleotides line up with TRBD2. The CDR3 is made up of 13 amino acids. Germline loops: CDR1 DFQATT, CDR2 SNEGSKA (reference sequence). Germline trimming cut 4 bases from V and 4 bases from J; bases unmatched to any gene: 3. This chain's CDR3 is CSATGGAYNEQFF. CDR3 nucleotides: TGCAGTGCTACCGGGGGGGCTTACAATGAGCAGTTCTTC.

The chain joins TRBV5-1 to TRBJ2-7; D unclear. The CDR3 runs 12 residues. CDR1 and CDR2 (germline): SGHRS, YFSETQ. Deletions cut 1 base from V and 5 bases from J, with 7 bases between. CDR3 nucleotide sequence: TGCGCCAGCAGCTTGCAGGCCCACGAGCAGTACTTC. Encoded protein: CASSLQAHEQYF.